The clone carrying this TCR beta chain was counted a single time. What it recognizes is unknown. The source of the sample is a study of radiation and T cells in renal cell carcinoma. The study, taken as a whole, reports: From baseline, blood top tumor clonotypes peaked at 2 weeks post-radiation.

Data came from immunoSEQ multiplex PCR; TCRdb stores just in-frame clones and leaves some out. The table shows about 78,000 clones, with 89% occurring only once. The V gene lost 0 bases and the J gene lost 2 bases, with 9 bases spanning the gap. Germline CDR1 and CDR2: SGHRS and YFSETQ. The CDR3 runs 14 residues. Documented time point: blood 4 weeks post-SBRT, at nephrectomy. As to treatment: 15 Gy SBRT to primary tumor, nephrectomy 4 weeks later. Nephrectomy followed 15 Gy stereotactic body radiation by 4 weeks. Blood was sampled at baseline, 2 weeks and 4 weeks after SBRT. This renal cell carcinoma was of the clear cell type.

The sequences come from blood, collected from a patient whose treatment included radiotherapy and nephrectomy. V gene TRBV5-1 combines with J gene TRBJ2-7, with a weak D call TRBD1 (7 bases). This TCR was recovered from a woman aged 70-85 years with renal cell carcinoma. This CDR3 reads CASSLGGTAYEQYF. DNA for the CDR3: TGCGCCAGCAGCTTGGGCGGGACAGCCTACGAGCAGTACTTC.